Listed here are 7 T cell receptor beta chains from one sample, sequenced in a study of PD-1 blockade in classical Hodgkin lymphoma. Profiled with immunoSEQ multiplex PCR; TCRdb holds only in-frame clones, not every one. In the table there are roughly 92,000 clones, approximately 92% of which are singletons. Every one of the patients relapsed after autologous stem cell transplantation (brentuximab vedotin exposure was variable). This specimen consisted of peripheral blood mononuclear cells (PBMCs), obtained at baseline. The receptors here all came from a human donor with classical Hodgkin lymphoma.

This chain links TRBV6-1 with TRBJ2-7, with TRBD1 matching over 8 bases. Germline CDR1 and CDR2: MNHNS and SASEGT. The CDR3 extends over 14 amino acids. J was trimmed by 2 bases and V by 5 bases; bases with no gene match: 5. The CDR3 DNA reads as TGTGCCAGCAGTTGGCGGACAGGGACCTACGAGCAGTACTTC. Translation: CASSWRTGTYEQYF.

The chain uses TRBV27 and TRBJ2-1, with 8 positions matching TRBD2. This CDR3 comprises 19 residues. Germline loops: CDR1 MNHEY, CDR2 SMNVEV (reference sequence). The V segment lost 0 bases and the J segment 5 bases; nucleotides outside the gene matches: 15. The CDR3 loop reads CASSLSGGPWGREDNEQFF. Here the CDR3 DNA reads TGTGCCAGCAGTTTATCGGGGGGCCCCTGGGGGCGGGAGGACAATGAGCAGTTCTTC.

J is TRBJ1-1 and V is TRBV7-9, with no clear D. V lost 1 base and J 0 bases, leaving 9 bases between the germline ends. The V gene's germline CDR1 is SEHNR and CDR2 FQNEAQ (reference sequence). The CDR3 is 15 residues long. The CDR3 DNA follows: TGTGCCAGCAGCTTAGGGCTGGGAGTGAACACTGAAGCTTTCTTT. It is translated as CASSLGLGVNTEAFF.

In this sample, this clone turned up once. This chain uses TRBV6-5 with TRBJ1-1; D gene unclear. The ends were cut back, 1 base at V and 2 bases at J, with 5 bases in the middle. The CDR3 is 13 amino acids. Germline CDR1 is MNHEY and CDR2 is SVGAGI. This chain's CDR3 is CASSYWPNTEAFF. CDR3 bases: TGTGCCAGCAGTTACTGGCCAAACACTGAAGCTTTCTTT.

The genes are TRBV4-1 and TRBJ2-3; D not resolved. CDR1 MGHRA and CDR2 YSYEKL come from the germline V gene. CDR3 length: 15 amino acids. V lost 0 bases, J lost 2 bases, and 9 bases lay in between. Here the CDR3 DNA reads TGCGCCAGCAGCCAAGAACGACTTCTCACAGATACGCAGTATTTT. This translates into CASSQERLLTDTQYF.

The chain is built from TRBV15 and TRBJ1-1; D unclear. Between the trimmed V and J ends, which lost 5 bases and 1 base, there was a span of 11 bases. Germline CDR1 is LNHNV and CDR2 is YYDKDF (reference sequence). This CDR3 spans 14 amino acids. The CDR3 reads CATSFGQSNTEAFF. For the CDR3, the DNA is TGTGCCACCAGCTTCGGCCAGTCGAACACTGAAGCTTTCTTT.

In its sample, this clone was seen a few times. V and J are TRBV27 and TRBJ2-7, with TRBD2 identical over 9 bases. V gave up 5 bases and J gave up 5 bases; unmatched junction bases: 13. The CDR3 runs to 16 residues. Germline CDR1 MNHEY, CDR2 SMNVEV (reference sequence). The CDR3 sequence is CASSPIAGAVSHEQYF. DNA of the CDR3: TGTGCCAGCAGTCCGATAGCGGGAGCTGTTTCCCACGAGCAGTACTTC.